The rows below give T cell receptor beta chains drawn from one sample of a study of fetal regulatory T cell absence and autoimmunity. Here immunoSEQ multiplex PCR was the method, and the copy in TCRdb shows in-frame clones only, minus some. Among around 45,000 clones listed, about 86% were seen once. Sequencing input: cord blood. Every receptor here comes from a newborn boy with IPEX syndrome. Both conserved end residues are part of each CDR3. The D gene is left open where the match is weak. Size is omitted from some rows. Given values are once, few, many or a class for expanded clones.

>TRBD1|TRBJ1-2|NA|TRBV10-3
TGTGCCATCAGTGAACAGGGGGCTCCCTATGGCTACACCTTC
CAISEQGAPYGYTF
>NA|TRBJ2-7|few|TRBV9
TGTGCCAGCAGCTTTTCGCTCAGTACCGAGCAGTACTTC
CASSFSLSTEQYF
>TRBD1|TRBJ2-5|NA|TRBV2
TGTGCCATCTTTTCGGGCAGGGGGCATCAAGAGACCCAGTACTTC
CAIFSGRGHQETQYF
>NA|TRBJ2-7|few|TRBV2
TGTGCCAGCACGCATGCCTACGAGCAGTACTTC
CASTHAYEQYF
>NA|TRBJ1-5|NA|TRBV6-6
TGTGCCAGCAGTCCCCGTAGGGGGGCTAAGCCCCAGCATTTT
CASSPRRGAKPQHF
>TRBD1|TRBJ2-2|once|TRBV7-8
TGTGCCAGCAGCACCCGTTGGGGACAGGGGGCATCGAGGACCGGGGAGCTGTTTTTT
CASSTRWGQGASRTGELFF
>NA|TRBJ1-6|NA|TRBV6-5
TGTGCCACCGCCTCCTGGGGCACTAATTCACCCCTCCACTTT
CATASWGTNSPLHF
>TRBD1|TRBJ2-7|NA|TRBV6-5
TGTGCCAGCAGCCGGACAGGGTGGGAGCAGTACTTC
CASSRTGWEQYF
>NA|TRBJ2-7|once|TRBV6-5
TGTGCCAGCAGTTACGGACATTCCTCCTACGAGCAGTACTTC
CASSYGHSSYEQYF
>TRBD1|TRBJ2-1|NA|TRBV5-6
TGTGCCAGCGGACAGGGGGGTCAGCAGTTCTTC
CASGQGGQQFF
>TRBD1|TRBJ1-1|NA|TRBV10-3
TGTGCCATCAGTGCGTCGGGACAGGGGAACACTGAAGCTTTCTTT
CAISASGQGNTEAFF
>TRBD1|TRBJ1-6|NA|TRBV5-1
TGCGCCAGCAGCTCTACTACCTCGGACAGGACTAATTCACCCCTCCACTTT
CASSSTTSDRTNSPLHF
>NA|TRBJ1-3|once|TRBV19
TGTGCCACCCGACAGGCGATCCAGTTCGGAAACACCATATATTTT
CATRQAIQFGNTIYF
>NA|TRBJ1-3|NA|TRBV6-7
TGTGCCAGCAGTTACTCGTTACAGAGCTCCTCTGGAAACACCATATATTTT
CASSYSLQSSSGNTIYF
>TRBD2|TRBJ2-5|NA|TRBV9
TGTGCCAGCAGCGTAGGACTAGCGGGAGAGACCCAGTACTTC
CASSVGLAGETQYF
>NA|TRBJ1-2|NA|TRBV5-4
TGTGCCAGCAGCTTGGGGGGGACAAGGGACGGCTACACCTTC
CASSLGGTRDGYTF
>NA|TRBJ2-5|NA|TRBV4-2
TGTGCCAGCAGCCAAGATAGGGTGGGTGGGGGAGAGACCCAGTACTTC
CASSQDRVGGGETQYF
>NA|TRBJ1-5|NA|TRBV29-1
TGCAGCCTTAGGGCAGGGGAACAGCCCCAGCATTTT
CSLRAGEQPQHF
>NA|TRBJ1-1|NA|TRBV15
TGTGCCACCAGCGGTCGAACAGGGATGAACACTGAAGCTTTCTTT
CATSGRTGMNTEAFF
>TRBD1|TRBJ2-1|NA|TRBV2
TGTGCCAGCACCTCAGGCTGGGACAGGGGAATTGGAGGTTCCTACAATGAGCAGTTCTTC
CASTSGWDRGIGGSYNEQFF
>NA|TRBJ1-1|NA|TRBV7-2
TGTGCCAGCAGCGGAAGGCGGGGCACTGAAGCTTTCTTT
CASSGRRGTEAFF
>NA|TRBJ1-2|NA|TRBV5-1
TGCGCCAGCAGCTTGGGTGCCTATACAGGGAACTATGGCTACACCTTC
CASSLGAYTGNYGYTF
>NA|TRBJ1-3|NA|TRBV11-3
TGTGCCAGCAGCCTCGGGACGGGTGGAAACACCATATATTTT
CASSLGTGGNTIYF
>TRBD1|TRBJ1-1|few|TRBV7-2
TGTGCCAGCAAGAGACAGGGCACTGAAGCTTTCTTT
CASKRQGTEAFF
>NA|TRBJ2-2|few|TRBV7-8
TGTGCCAGCAGCTTAGTCACCGGGGAGCTGTTTTTT
CASSLVTGELFF
>NA|TRBJ2-7|NA|TRBV30
TGTGCCTGGAGTGCCCCCAAAGAGGGAGCCCACGAGCAGTACTTC
CAWSAPKEGAHEQYF
>NA|TRBJ2-5|NA|TRBV7-9
TGTGCCAGCAGCTTTATCGGGGCCTTGGAGACCCAGTACTTC
CASSFIGALETQYF
>NA|TRBJ1-2|NA|TRBV13
TGTGCCAGCAGCTTCAGGGGAGACTATGGCTACACCTTC
CASSFRGDYGYTF
>NA|TRBJ1-2|few|TRBV5-1
TGCGCCAGCAGCTTGGTAACAGGGCCGAGCTATGGCTACACCTTC
CASSLVTGPSYGYTF
>NA|TRBJ1-2|NA|TRBV7-9
TGTGCCAGCAGCCGCCAATGGGGGTTGGGCGGCTACACCTTC
CASSRQWGLGGYTF
>NA|TRBJ1-5|NA|TRBV30
TGTGCCTGGAGTGTACACGCCAAGCATCAGCCCCAGCATTTT
CAWSVHAKHQPQHF
>NA|TRBJ2-3|NA|TRBV19
TGTGCCAGTAGTATCCCCGCGGGTAAAGCGTCGCCAACGGGCGGCACAGATACGCAGTATTTT
CASSIPAGKASPTGGTDTQYF
>NA|TRBJ1-1|NA|TRBV7-7
TGTGCTAGCAGCTTAGGGGGGGCGGGTATGGCTTTCTTT
CASSLGGAGMAFF
>NA|TRBJ2-7|NA|TRBV15
TGTGCCACCAGCAGAGATCGCGGGGTGGCTGGGGAGCAGTACTTC
CATSRDRGVAGEQYF
>NA|TRBJ1-2|few|TRBV30
TGTGCCTGGAGTGTACGGGACATGCCCCACTATGGCTACACCTTC
CAWSVRDMPHYGYTF
>NA|TRBJ2-3|NA|TRBV25-1
TGTGCCAGCAGTGAATCGGGGACTGGCACAGATACGCAGTATTTT
CASSESGTGTDTQYF
>TRBD2|TRBJ2-7|NA|TRBV30
TGTGCCTGGGAGCGGGGGGCGGAGAACGAGCAGTACTTC
CAWERGAENEQYF
>TRBD1|TRBJ1-2|NA|TRBV7-2
TGTGCCAGCAGCTTAGCCCCGGACAGGGGGAGAGGCTACACCTTC
CASSLAPDRGRGYTF
>NA|TRBJ2-7|NA|TRBV11-3
TGTGCCAGCAGCTTAGCGGGACTTAGCTCCTACGAGCAGTACTTC
CASSLAGLSSYEQYF
>TRBD2|TRBJ2-6|NA|TRBV4-2
TGTGCCAGCAGCCAAAGCCCCGGACTAGCGGGATCTGGGGCCAACGTCCTGACTTTC
CASSQSPGLAGSGANVLTF
>NA|TRBJ2-2|NA|TRBV28
TGTGCCAGCACCTTAGGAATGGGGAACACCGGGGAGCTGTTTTTT
CASTLGMGNTGELFF
>TRBD2|TRBJ2-7|NA|TRBV27
TGTGCCAGCAGTTTCGGGGGGATCAAATTCGGCAGATTCCCCTACGAGCAGTACTTC
CASSFGGIKFGRFPYEQYF
>NA|TRBJ2-3|NA|TRBV6-4
TGTGCCAGCTATCTCACGGGAACAGATACGCAGTATTTT
CASYLTGTDTQYF
>TRBD2|TRBJ2-2|NA|TRBV15
TGTGCCACCAGCAGAGAGTTGACTAGCCGAATCGGGGAGCTGTTTTTT
CATSRELTSRIGELFF
>TRBD2|TRBJ2-7|NA|TRBV18
TGTGCCAGCTCACCACCTAGCGGGAGCTCCTACGAGCAGTACTTC
CASSPPSGSSYEQYF
>NA|TRBJ2-7|few|TRBV14
TGTGCCAGCAGCCAAGGGGACGGGGACGAGCAGTACTTC
CASSQGDGDEQYF
>NA|TRBJ2-3|NA|TRBV10-1
TGCGCCAGCAGTGAGTCGGCGGCAGATACGCAGTATTTT
CASSESAADTQYF
>NA|TRBJ1-1|NA|TRBV11-2
TGTGCCAGCAGCCCCAGACCCAAAGCTTTCTTT
CASSPRPKAFF
>NA|TRBJ2-7|once|TRBV6-6
TGTGCCAGCAGTTACTCTGGTCGGGTCTACGAGCAGTACTTC
CASSYSGRVYEQYF
>TRBD2|TRBJ2-2|NA|TRBV30
TGTGCCTGGTCCCGGGACTACTCTTATGGCGGCGGGGAGCTGTTTTTT
CAWSRDYSYGGGELFF
>NA|TRBJ2-1|NA|TRBV5-1
TGCGCCAGCAGCTCGTCCATGGTAGGGGGGGGCAATGAGCAGTTCTTC
CASSSSMVGGGNEQFF
>NA|TRBJ2-7|few|TRBV6-1
TGTGCCAGCAGTGAAGTCCACGAGCAGTACTTC
CASSEVHEQYF
>NA|TRBJ1-2|NA|TRBV6-1
TGTGCCAGCAGTGGATCCGCTAGGGGCGGCTACACCTTC
CASSGSARGGYTF
>NA|TRBJ1-2|few|TRBV30
TGTGCCTGGAGCGCATGGAGAGATGGCTACACCTTC
CAWSAWRDGYTF
>TRBD1|TRBJ2-1|NA|TRBV6-6
TGTGCCAGCAGCATTGGACAGGCCTCCTACAATGAGCAGTTCTTC
CASSIGQASYNEQFF
>NA|TRBJ2-1|NA|TRBV6-5
TGTGCCAGCAGCTCACACCGGGCCAATGAGCAGTTCTTC
CASSSHRANEQFF
>TRBD2|TRBJ2-7|few|TRBV7-9
TGTGCCAGCAGCTCCGGACTAGCGGACTACTCCTACGAGCAGTACTTC
CASSSGLADYSYEQYF
>TRBD2|TRBJ2-5|NA|TRBV7-9
TGTGCCAGCAGCCTGACTAGCGGGGGGATTACGGAGACCCAGTACTTC
CASSLTSGGITETQYF